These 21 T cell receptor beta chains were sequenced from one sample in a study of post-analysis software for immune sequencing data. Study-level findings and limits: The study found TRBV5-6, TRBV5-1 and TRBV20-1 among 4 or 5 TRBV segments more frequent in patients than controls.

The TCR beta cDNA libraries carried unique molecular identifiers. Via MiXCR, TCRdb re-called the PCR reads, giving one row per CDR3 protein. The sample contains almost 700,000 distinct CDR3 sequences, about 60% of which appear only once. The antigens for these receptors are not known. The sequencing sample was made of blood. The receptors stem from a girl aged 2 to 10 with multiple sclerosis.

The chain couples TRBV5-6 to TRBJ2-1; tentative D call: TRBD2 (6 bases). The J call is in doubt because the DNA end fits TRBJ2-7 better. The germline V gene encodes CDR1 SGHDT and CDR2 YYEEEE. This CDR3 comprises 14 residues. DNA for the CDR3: TGTGCCAGCAGGGAGTGGGGGGTTTCTTCCGAGCAGTACTTC. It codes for CASREWGVSSEQYF.

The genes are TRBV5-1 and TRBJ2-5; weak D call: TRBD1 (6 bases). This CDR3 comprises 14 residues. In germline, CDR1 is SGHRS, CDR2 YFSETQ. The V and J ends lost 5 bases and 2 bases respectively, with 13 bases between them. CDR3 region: CASRRNQGQETQYF. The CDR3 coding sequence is TGCGCCAGCAGAAGGAATCAGGGGCAAGAGACCCAGTACTTC.

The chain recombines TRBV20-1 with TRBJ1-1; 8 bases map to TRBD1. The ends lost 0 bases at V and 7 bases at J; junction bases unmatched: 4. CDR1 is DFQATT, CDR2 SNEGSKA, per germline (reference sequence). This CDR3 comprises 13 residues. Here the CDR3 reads CSARDDRGNEAFF. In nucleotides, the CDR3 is TGCAGTGCTAGAGATGACAGGGGTAATGAAGCTTTCTTT.

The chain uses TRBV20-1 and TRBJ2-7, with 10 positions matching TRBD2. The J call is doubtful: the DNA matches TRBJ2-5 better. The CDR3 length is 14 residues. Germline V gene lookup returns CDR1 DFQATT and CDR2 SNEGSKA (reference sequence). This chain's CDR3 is CSARDLAGEETQYF. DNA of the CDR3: TGCAGTGCTAGGGACCTAGCGGGGGAAGAGACCCAGTACTTC.

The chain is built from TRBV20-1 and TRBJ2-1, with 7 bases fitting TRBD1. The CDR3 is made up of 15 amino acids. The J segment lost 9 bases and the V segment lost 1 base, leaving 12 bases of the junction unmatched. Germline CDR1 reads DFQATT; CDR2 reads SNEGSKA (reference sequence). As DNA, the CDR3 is TGCAGTGCTAGAGCATTGGAAACAGGGGCGGCTGAGCAGTTCTTC. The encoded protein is CSARALETGAAEQFF.

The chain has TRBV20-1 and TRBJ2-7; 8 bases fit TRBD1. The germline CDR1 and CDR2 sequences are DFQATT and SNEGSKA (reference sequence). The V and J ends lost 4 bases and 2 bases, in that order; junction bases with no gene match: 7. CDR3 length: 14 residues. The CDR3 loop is CSAIIRDRPYEQYF. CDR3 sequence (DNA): TGCAGTGCTATCATCCGGGACAGGCCCTACGAGCAGTACTTC.

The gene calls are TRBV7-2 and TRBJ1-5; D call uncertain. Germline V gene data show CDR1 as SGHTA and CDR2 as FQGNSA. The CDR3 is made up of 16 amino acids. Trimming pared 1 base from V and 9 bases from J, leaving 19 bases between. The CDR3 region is CASSLGGSGESAPQHF. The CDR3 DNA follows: TGTGCCAGCAGCTTAGGTGGCAGTGGGGAGTCAGCGCCCCAGCATTTT.

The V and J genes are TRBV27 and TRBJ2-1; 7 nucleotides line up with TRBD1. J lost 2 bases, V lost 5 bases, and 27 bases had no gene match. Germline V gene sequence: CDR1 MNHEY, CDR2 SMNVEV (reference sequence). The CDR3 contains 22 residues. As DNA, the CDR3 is TGTGCCAGCAGTCCCCGCAATCGGGACAGTGGTGGTCCGGCTCTAACCTACAATGAGCAGTTCTTC. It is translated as CASSPRNRDSGGPALTYNEQFF.

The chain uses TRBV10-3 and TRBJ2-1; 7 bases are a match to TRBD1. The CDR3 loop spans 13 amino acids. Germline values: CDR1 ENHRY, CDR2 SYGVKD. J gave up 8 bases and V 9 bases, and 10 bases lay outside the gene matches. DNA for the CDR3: TGTGCCATTAGGAGACAGGGTTCGGATGAGCAGTTCTTC. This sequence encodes CAIRRQGSDEQFF.

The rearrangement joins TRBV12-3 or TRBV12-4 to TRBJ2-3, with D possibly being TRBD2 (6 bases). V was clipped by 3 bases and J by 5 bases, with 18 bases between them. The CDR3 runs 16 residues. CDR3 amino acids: CASSFMGGGARDTQYF. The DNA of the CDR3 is TGTGCCAGCAGTTTTATGGGAGGCGGGGCCCGAGATACGCAGTATTTT.

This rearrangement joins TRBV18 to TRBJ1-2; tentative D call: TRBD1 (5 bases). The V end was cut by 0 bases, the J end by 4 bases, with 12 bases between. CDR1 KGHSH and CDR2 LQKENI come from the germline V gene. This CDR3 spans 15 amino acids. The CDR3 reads CASSPPHRGCYGYTF. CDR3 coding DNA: TGTGCCAGCTCACCACCGCATAGGGGTTGCTATGGCTACACCTTC.

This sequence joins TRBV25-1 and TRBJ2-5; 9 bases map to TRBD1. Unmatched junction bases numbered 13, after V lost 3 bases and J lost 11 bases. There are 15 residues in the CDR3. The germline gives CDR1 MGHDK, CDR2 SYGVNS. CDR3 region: CASSDLGTGYDEQYF. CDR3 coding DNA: TGTGCCAGCAGTGACCTTGGGACAGGGTACGATGAGCAGTACTTC.

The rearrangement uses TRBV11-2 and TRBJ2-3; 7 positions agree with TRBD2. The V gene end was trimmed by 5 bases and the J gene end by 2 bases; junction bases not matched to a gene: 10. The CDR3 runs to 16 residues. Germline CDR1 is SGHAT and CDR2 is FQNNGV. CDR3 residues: CASSAAGEAVTDTQYF. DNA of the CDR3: TGTGCCAGCAGCGCGGCGGGGGAAGCAGTCACAGATACGCAGTATTTT.

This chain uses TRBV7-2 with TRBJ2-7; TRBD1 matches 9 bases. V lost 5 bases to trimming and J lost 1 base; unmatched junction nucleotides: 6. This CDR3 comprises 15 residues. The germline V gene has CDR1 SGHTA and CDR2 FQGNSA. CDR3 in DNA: TGTGCCAGCAGCCGGGGACAGGGTTTATCCTACGAGCAGTACTTC. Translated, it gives CASSRGQGLSYEQYF.

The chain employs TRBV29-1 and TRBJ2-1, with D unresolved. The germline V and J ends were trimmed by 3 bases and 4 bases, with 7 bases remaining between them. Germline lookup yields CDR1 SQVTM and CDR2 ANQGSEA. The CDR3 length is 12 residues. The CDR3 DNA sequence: TGCAGCGTTGATCGGAGTTACAATGAGCAGTTCTTC. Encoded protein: CSVDRSYNEQFF.

CDR3 sequence reads: CSAEDRRITDTQYF. CDR3 nucleotide sequence: TGCAGTGCAGAAGACAGAAGGATCACAGATACGCAGTATTTT. This chain uses TRBV20-1 with TRBJ2-3, with a weak D call TRBD1 (5 bases). In germline, CDR1 is DFQATT, CDR2 SNEGSKA (reference sequence). The CDR3 length is 14 residues. The V end was cut by 6 bases, the J end by 2 bases, with 15 bases between.

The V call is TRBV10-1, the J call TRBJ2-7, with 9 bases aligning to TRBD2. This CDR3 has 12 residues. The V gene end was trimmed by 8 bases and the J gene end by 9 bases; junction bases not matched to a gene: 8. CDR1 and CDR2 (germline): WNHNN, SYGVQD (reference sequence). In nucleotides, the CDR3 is TGCGCCAGCGGGTCGACTAGCGGATTGCAGTACTTC. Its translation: CASGSTSGLQYF.

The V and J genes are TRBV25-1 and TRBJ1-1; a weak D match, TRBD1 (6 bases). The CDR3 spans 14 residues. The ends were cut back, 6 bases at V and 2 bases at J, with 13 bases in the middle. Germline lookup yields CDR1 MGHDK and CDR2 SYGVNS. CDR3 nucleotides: TGTGCCAGCAGGGCTGCAGGGGCCAACACTGAAGCTTTCTTT. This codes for CASRAAGANTEAFF.

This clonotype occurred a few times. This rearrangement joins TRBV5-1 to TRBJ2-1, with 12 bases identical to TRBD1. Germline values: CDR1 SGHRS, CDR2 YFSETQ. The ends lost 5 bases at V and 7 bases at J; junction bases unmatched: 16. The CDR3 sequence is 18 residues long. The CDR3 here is CASSPGTGGIAGDNEQFF. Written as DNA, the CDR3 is TGCGCCAGCAGTCCCGGGACAGGGGGCATAGCGGGAGATAATGAGCAGTTCTTC.

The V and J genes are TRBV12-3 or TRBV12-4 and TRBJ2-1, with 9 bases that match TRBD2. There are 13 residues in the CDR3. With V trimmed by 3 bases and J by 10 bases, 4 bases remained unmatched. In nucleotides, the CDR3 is TGTGCCAGCAGTTTGCGGGGGGGCGACGAGCAGTTCTTC. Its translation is CASSLRGGDEQFF.

In DNA, the CDR3 is TGTGCCAGCAGTTACAGACAGGGGCGCCCAGGTGGCTACACCTTC. Translation gives CASSYRQGRPGGYTF. The chain combines TRBV6-6 with TRBJ1-2, with 8 bases lining up with TRBD1. Germline values: CDR1 MNHNY, CDR2 SVGAGI (reference sequence). Trimming at V came to 2 bases and at J to 7 bases, leaving 9 bases not matched to a gene. CDR3 size: 15 residues.